This T cell receptor beta chain was documented in a study of T cell repertoires in cytomegalovirus infection. Study-wide context: The authors used CMV epitopes that were HLA-C-restricted (recently identified) and HLA-B-restricted (well studied). Signatures in public TCR beta sequences pointed to both CMV infection and matching HLA type.

Study-level findings and limits: Identification of carriers of CMV plus the relevant HLA was achieved through cumulative public TCR beta family frequency.

As regards this clonotype: No antigen is known for it.

TCRdb re-called the reads with MiXCR, one entry per CDR3 protein. The sample yields 350,000 to 400,000 distinct CDR3 sequences, 34% seen once. This CDR3 is 17 amino acids long. V was pared by 5 bases and J by 3 bases, with 10 bases of the junction left unmatched. The germline V gene encodes CDR1 MNHNY and CDR2 SVGAGI (reference sequence). Here the sequenced sample was cultured PBMCs, taken from culture after CMV antigen stimulation. The sequence came from a human donor in good health (CMV status not recorded). Some clones in this sample may be carry-over from other donors' samples. The rearrangement joins TRBV6-6 to TRBJ2-2; 9 nucleotides line up with TRBD1. The CDR3 DNA reads as TGTGCCAGCAGTGCGACTTCCGGGACAGGGTACACCGGGGAGCTGTTTTTT. It yields the protein CASSATSGTGYTGELFF.